These T cell receptor beta chains were read from a single sample in a study of molecular identifiers for immune sequencing clone quantification. From the PCR reads, TCRdb called clonotypes with MiXCR, one entry per CDR3 protein. The sample lists about 640,000 distinct CDR3 sequences, approximately 20% occurring once. Material for sequencing was naive CD8+ T cells from blood, with Jurkat cell RNA spiked in. These receptors came from a human donor in good health. Some libraries in this study had Jurkat cell RNA spiked in. CDR3s include the opening cysteine and the closing phenylalanine or tryptophan. D genes are given only for firm matches. Only part of the rows carry a size: once, few, many, or a class if the clone is expanded.

V gene	clone size	D gene	J gene	CDR3 protein	CDR3 DNA
TRBV9	NA	NA	TRBJ2-5	CASSEYDGGSRGQETQYF	TGTGCCAGCAGCGAGTATGACGGGGGGTCCAGGGGCCAAGAGACCCAGTACTTC
TRBV20-1	many	TRBD2	TRBJ2-3	CSARPIPAGGETDTQYF	TGCAGTGCTAGACCAATTCCAGCGGGGGGGGAAACAGATACGCAGTATTTT
TRBV6-2/TRBV6-3	NA	NA	TRBJ1-2	CASRTPRASPSPSYGYTF	TGTGCCAGCAGAACGCCCCGGGCGAGTCCCTCCCCTTCCTATGGCTACACCTTC
TRBV15	many	NA	TRBJ2-1	CATSTGDEQFF	TGTGCCACCAGCACCGGGGATGAGCAGTTCTTC
TRBV29-1	few	TRBD1	TRBJ1-2	CSVEDTVGMGTGPNYGYTF	TGCAGCGTTGAAGATACAGTGGGAATGGGGACAGGGCCCAACTATGGCTACACCTTC
TRBV5-1	many	NA	TRBJ1-1	CASSPWTANTEAFF	TGCGCCAGCAGCCCCTGGACCGCGAACACTGAAGCTTTCTTT
TRBV3-1	many	TRBD1	TRBJ1-5	CASSHGPTGNGQPQHF	TGTGCCAGCAGCCACGGGCCGACAGGGAACGGCCAGCCCCAGCATTTT
TRBV2	many	TRBD1	TRBJ2-7	CASRVGTGPYEQYF	TGTGCCAGTCGAGTCGGGACAGGGCCCTACGAGCAGTACTTC
TRBV6-5	many	NA	TRBJ1-1	CASSYSPRNTEAFF	TGTGCCAGCAGTTATTCCCCGCGGAACACTGAAGCTTTCTTT
TRBV5-1	many	TRBD1	TRBJ2-7	CASSEDRGYYEQYF	TGCGCCAGCAGCGAGGACAGGGGTTACTACGAGCAGTACTTC
TRBV12-3/TRBV12-4	NA	NA	TRBJ2-1	CASSLGQINEQFF	TGTGCCAGCAGTTTGGGGCAAATAAATGAGCAGTTCTTC
TRBV6-5	many	NA	TRBJ2-4	CASSYSPILDRAKNIQYF	TGTGCCAGCAGTTACTCTCCCATCCTCGACAGGGCCAAAAACATTCAGTACTTC
TRBV2	NA	TRBD1	TRBJ2-7	CASSEGTGLDF	TGTGCCAGCAGTGAAGGGACAGGGTTGGACTTC
TRBV7-9	many	NA	TRBJ2-3	CASLQGDTQYF	TGTGCCAGCCTCCAGGGAGATACGCAGTATTTT
TRBV6-5	many	NA	TRBJ1-2	CASSYGGANYGYTF	TGTGCCAGCAGTTACGGGGGGGCTAACTATGGCTACACCTTC
TRBV30	many	TRBD2	TRBJ2-3	CAWSEQPGLAATDTQYF	TGTGCCTGGAGTGAACAACCGGGACTAGCGGCCACAGATACGCAGTATTTT
TRBV6-2/TRBV6-3	few	NA	TRBJ2-7	CASSFRGFVYEQYF	TGTGCCAGCAGTTTCCGGGGCTTCGTCTACGAGCAGTACTTC
TRBV5-5	many	NA	TRBJ2-7	CASSWGAVSYEQYF	TGTGCCAGCAGCTGGGGGGCAGTCTCCTACGAGCAGTACTTC
TRBV30	few	NA	TRBJ2-7	CAWSVGQGTSYEQYF	TGTGCCTGGAGTGTAGGCCAGGGGACTTCCTACGAGCAGTACTTC
TRBV6-5	few	TRBD2	TRBJ2-2	CASSYGLAAGELFF	TGTGCCAGCAGTTACGGACTAGCGGCCGGGGAGCTGTTTTTT
TRBV20-1	many	NA	TRBJ1-6	CSALGLDSPLHF	TGCAGTGCTTTGGGACTGGATTCACCCCTCCACTTT
TRBV7-6	many	NA	TRBJ1-1	CASSLDDRNTEAFF	TGTGCCAGCAGCTTAGACGATAGAAACACTGAAGCTTTCTTT
TRBV5-4	NA	TRBD1	TRBJ2-7	CASSPTGFNEQYF	TGTGCCAGCAGCCCGACAGGGTTCAACGAGCAGTACTTC
TRBV5-1	NA	NA	TRBJ1-1	CASSLVAADSTEAFF	TGCGCCAGCAGCTTGGTAGCGGCTGATAGCACCGAAGCTTTCTTT
TRBV6-5	few	NA	TRBJ2-5	CASRYRGGETQYF	TGTGCCAGCAGATACAGGGGGGGGGAGACCCAGTACTTC
TRBV19	few	NA	TRBJ2-2	CASSITLTGELFF	TGTGCCAGTAGTATAACTCTCACCGGGGAGCTGTTTTTT
TRBV5-6	many	NA	TRBJ2-7	CASSLGSVRLTNTYEQYF	TGTGCCAGCAGCTTGGGATCGGTAAGGCTGACGAACACCTACGAGCAGTACTTC
TRBV19	many	TRBD1	TRBJ1-1	CAIRQGNTEAFF	TGTGCCATCCGACAGGGGAACACTGAAGCTTTCTTT
TRBV11-2	few	NA	TRBJ2-7	CASSSGVGDSSYEQYF	TGTGCCAGCAGCTCGGGGGTCGGGGATAGTTCCTACGAGCAGTACTTC
TRBV19	NA	NA	TRBJ1-5	CASSIAACSNQPQHF	TGTGCCAGTAGCATTGCGGCCTGTAGCAATCAGCCCCAGCATTTT
TRBV4-3	many	NA	TRBJ1-3	CASSQTQGFGSGNTIYF	TGCGCCAGCAGCCAAACGCAGGGGTTCGGCTCTGGAAACACCATATATTTT
TRBV10-3	NA	NA	TRBJ2-3	CAITSMGTDTQYF	TGTGCCATCACTTCGATGGGGACAGATACGCAGTATTTT
TRBV7-9	many	NA	TRBJ2-3	CASSFSATDTQYF	TGTGCCAGCAGCTTCTCCGCCACAGATACGCAGTATTTT
TRBV20-1	NA	NA	TRBJ2-7	CSARDWSEHTEQYF	TGCAGTGCTAGAGATTGGAGCGAACATACAGAGCAGTACTTC
TRBV6-2/TRBV6-3	many	TRBD1	TRBJ1-5	CASSSPRDRGYQPQHF	TGTGCCAGCAGTTCCCCCCGGGACAGGGGGTATCAGCCCCAGCATTTT
TRBV2	many	NA	TRBJ1-4	CASSEVGTQEKLFF	TGTGCCAGCAGTGAAGTCGGGACACAAGAAAAACTGTTTTTT
TRBV2	many	TRBD1	TRBJ1-1	CASSVGTGGDTEAFF	TGTGCCAGCAGTGTAGGTACAGGGGGGGACACTGAAGCTTTCTTT
TRBV20-1	many	NA	TRBJ1-4	CSAREPPGYEKLFF	TGCAGTGCCCGGGAGCCCCCGGGGTATGAAAAACTGTTTTTT
TRBV5-4	many	TRBD1	TRBJ2-5	CASSLAQGAHEETQYF	TGTGCCAGCAGCTTGGCTCAGGGGGCGCACGAAGAGACCCAGTACTTC
TRBV19	many	NA	TRBJ1-1	CASSGTASAEAFF	TGTGCCAGTAGTGGGACGGCATCCGCTGAAGCTTTCTTT
TRBV12-3/TRBV12-4	NA	NA	TRBJ2-5	CASSLRANPRETQYF	TGTGCCAGCAGTTTAAGGGCAAACCCCCGGGAGACCCAGTACTTC
TRBV6-2/TRBV6-3	many	TRBD1	TRBJ2-2	CASSLPGQDNTGELFF	TGTGCCAGCAGTCTACCGGGACAGGATAACACCGGGGAGCTGTTTTTT
TRBV19	many	NA	TRBJ2-7	CASSFGAADEQYF	TGTGCCAGTAGTTTCGGGGCGGCGGACGAGCAGTACTTC
TRBV14	NA	NA	TRBJ2-5	CASSPKLGGLTTQYF	TGTGCCAGCAGCCCTAAATTGGGTGGGTTGACGACCCAGTACTTC
TRBV7-9	NA	NA	TRBJ2-7	CASSLVMGTDSYEQYF	TGTGCCAGCAGCTTAGTTATGGGGACGGACTCCTACGAGCAGTACTTC
TRBV18	many	NA	TRBJ1-3	CASSLTQTADFSGNTIYF	TGTGCCAGCTCGCTTACCCAGACAGCGGATTTCTCTGGAAACACCATATATTTT
TRBV27	many	NA	TRBJ2-3	CASSFGLVSADTQYF	TGTGCCAGCAGTTTTGGGCTAGTAAGTGCAGATACGCAGTATTTT
TRBV20-1	many	NA	TRBJ2-3	CSADDRSLTGTDTQYF	TGCAGTGCTGATGACAGGTCGCTGACGGGCACAGATACGCAGTATTTT
TRBV7-7	many	NA	TRBJ2-3	CASSLEVAGRRVTDTQYF	TGTGCTAGCAGCTTAGAGGTCGCGGGGCGGAGGGTGACAGATACGCAGTATTTT
TRBV13	many	NA	TRBJ1-3	CASSFGGRITSGNTIYF	TGTGCCAGCAGCTTTGGTGGCAGAATCACATCTGGAAACACCATATATTTT
TRBV28	NA	NA	TRBJ2-1	CASRPGHRLEQFF	TGTGCCAGCAGACCGGGACATCGTTTGGAGCAGTTCTTC
TRBV16	few	TRBD1	TRBJ1-1	CASSPGGAWVNTEAFF	TGTGCCAGCAGCCCAGGGGGCGCATGGGTGAACACTGAAGCTTTCTTT
TRBV20-1	few	NA	TRBJ2-7	CSANALTYEQYF	TGCAGTGCTAATGCACTTACCTACGAGCAGTACTTC
TRBV5-1	many	NA	TRBJ1-1	CASSLGRATEAFF	TGCGCCAGCAGCTTGGGCAGGGCCACTGAAGCTTTCTTT
TRBV11-2	NA	TRBD2	TRBJ2-5	CASSLGLAGVILQETQYF	TGTGCCAGCAGCTTAGGACTAGCGGGGGTGATCCTACAAGAGACCCAGTACTTC